These 15 T cell receptor beta chains came from one sample sequenced in a study of blood T cell repertoires in COVID-19. Assay: immunoSEQ multiplex PCR; the TCRdb copy retains only in-frame clones and omits some. The table records hundreds of thousands of clones, 85% to 90% of them present only once. The sequenced sample was peripheral blood. The receptors were sampled from a woman aged 70 to 79 with COVID-19, enrolled during active disease.

This clone was counted a single time. The V gene is TRBV10-3, the J gene TRBJ1-1; no firm D call. V was clipped by 10 bases and J by 5 bases, with 14 bases between them. This CDR3 spans 12 amino acids. Germline V gene data show CDR1 as ENHRY and CDR2 as SYGVKD. Here the CDR3 DNA reads TGTGCCACGCGGAGGGTTGCGACTGAAGCTTTCTTT. This sequence encodes CATRRVATEAFF.

The chain combines TRBV4-3 with TRBJ2-7, with TRBD1 matching 9 bases. Germline lookup yields CDR1 LGHNA and CDR2 YSLEER. This CDR3 contains 13 residues. Unmatched junction bases numbered 5, after V lost 4 bases and J lost 7 bases. CDR3 in amino acids: CASSPGTGWEQYF. The CDR3 region has the DNA TGCGCCAGCAGCCCGGGGACAGGGTGGGAGCAGTACTTC.

The chain employs TRBV7-6 and TRBJ2-3, with D perhaps matching TRBD2 (7 bases). The CDR3 is made up of 15 amino acids. Germline lookup yields CDR1 SGHVS and CDR2 FNYEAQ. V lost 0 bases and J 4 bases, leaving 11 bases between the germline ends. The CDR3 reads CASSLAGGVADTQYF. CDR3 nucleotides: TGTGCCAGCAGCTTAGCAGGGGGGGTCGCAGATACGCAGTATTTT.

The chain is built from TRBV7-9 and TRBJ1-5, with D perhaps matching TRBD1 (5 bases). CDR1 and CDR2 from the germline V gene are SEHNR and FQNEAQ (reference sequence). V lost 5 bases and J 5 bases, leaving 13 bases between the germline ends. This CDR3 has 14 amino acids. This CDR3 is CASSPTGADQPQHF. In DNA, the CDR3 is TGTGCCAGCAGCCCTACAGGAGCTGATCAGCCCCAGCATTTT.

This clone was seen just once. V gene TRBV24-1 combines with J gene TRBJ2-2; a weak D match, TRBD1 (6 bases). Germline-derived CDR1 and CDR2 are KGHDR and SFDVKD. This CDR3 contains 14 residues. Trimming removed 5 bases from V and 6 bases from J, with 12 bases in between. CDR3 protein: CATSGEQGAGELFF. The CDR3 DNA sequence: TGTGCCACCAGTGGTGAACAGGGAGCCGGGGAGCTGTTTTTT.

Only one count was recorded for this clone. V is TRBV7-9 and J is TRBJ2-3; D possibly corresponds to TRBD1 (5 bases). The CDR3 covers 15 residues. Trimming shortened V by 0 bases and J by 3 bases, and 10 bases separated the two germline ends. Looked up from germline, CDR1 is SEHNR and CDR2 is FQNEAQ (reference sequence). The CDR3: CASSLAGALTDTQYF. Here the CDR3 DNA reads TGTGCCAGCAGCTTAGCAGGGGCCCTTACAGATACGCAGTATTTT.

The chain carries TRBV10-3 and TRBJ1-2, with 9 positions matching TRBD1. Germline-derived CDR1 and CDR2 are ENHRY and SYGVKD. V lost 3 bases to trimming and J lost 5 bases; unmatched junction nucleotides: 1. The CDR3 totals 13 residues. In DNA form, the CDR3 reads TGTGCCATCAGTGAAGGACAGGGGTATGGCTACACCTTC. This encodes CAISEGQGYGYTF.

The genes are TRBV28 and TRBJ2-1; TRBD2 matches at 10 bases. J gave up 5 bases and V 6 bases, and 4 bases lay outside the gene matches. This CDR3 comprises 14 residues. The germline CDR1 and CDR2 sequences are MDHEN and SYDVKM. In nucleotides, the CDR3 is TGTGCCAGCAGCCTAGCGGGGGCCGACAATGAGCAGTTCTTC. Translated: CASSLAGADNEQFF.

V usage is TRBV5-1 and J usage is TRBJ2-5, with 7 bases that match TRBD1. CDR3 length: 14 amino acids. After removal of 4 bases from V and 1 base from J, the junction contained 4 bases not matched to a gene. CDR1 SGHRS and CDR2 YFSETQ come from the germline V gene. The CDR3 coding sequence is TGCGCCAGCAGCCCGGGACAGTTCCAAGAGACCCAGTACTTC. It is translated as CASSPGQFQETQYF.

This clone turned up a few times. The chain combines TRBV6-2 or TRBV6-3 with TRBJ2-1; TRBD1 is a possible D gene (6 bases). The V end was cut by 2 bases, the J end by 3 bases, with 14 bases between. This CDR3 contains 16 residues. The V gene's germline CDR1 is MNHEY and CDR2 SVGEGT. In nucleotides, the CDR3 is TGTGCCAGCAGTTACGGTGCAGGGGCCTACTACAATGAGCAGTTCTTC. Translated: CASSYGAGAYYNEQFF.

Points on this clone: The same CDR3 can be traced to other DNA sequences in this sample. The V gene is TRBV27, the J gene TRBJ2-7; D not certain. The germline V gene has CDR1 MNHEY and CDR2 SMNVEV (reference sequence). The CDR3 consists of 13 residues. The V end lost 0 bases, the J end lost 3 bases, and 6 bases lay between the germline ends. The CDR3 sequence: CASSLSSGYEQYF. CDR3 nucleotide sequence: TGTGCCAGCAGTTTATCGAGTGGCTACGAGCAGTACTTC.

The gene calls are TRBV7-8 and TRBJ2-1; 10 nucleotides align to TRBD1. The CDR3 loop spans 15 amino acids. J lost 5 bases, V lost 5 bases, and 6 bases had no gene match. The germline gives CDR1 SGHVS, CDR2 FQNEAQ. CDR3 amino acids: CASSAGTGDHNEQFF. In DNA, the CDR3 is TGTGCCAGCAGCGCGGGGACAGGGGACCACAATGAGCAGTTCTTC.

The gene calls are TRBV12-3 or TRBV12-4 and TRBJ1-1; D is uncertain. Trimming pared 4 bases from V and 4 bases from J, leaving 10 bases between. The CDR3 loop spans 13 amino acids. The CDR3 loop is CASSYNSFTEAFF. CDR3 DNA sequence: TGTGCCAGCAGTTACAACAGTTTCACTGAAGCTTTCTTT.

This clone came up once. The CDR3 DNA is TGTGCCACCAGTGGCCGGGACTCCTACGAGCAGTACTTC. It is translated as CATSGRDSYEQYF. This rearrangement joins TRBV24-1 to TRBJ2-7; D may be TRBD2 (5 bases). Between the trimmed V and J ends, which lost 5 bases and 0 bases, there was a span of 7 bases. The CDR3 runs 13 residues. Germline V lookup: CDR1 KGHDR, CDR2 SFDVKD.

In its sample, this clone was seen a few times. The CDR3 reads CASSIDWGDPYEQYF. The CDR3, as DNA: TGTGCCAGTAGTATAGATTGGGGGGACCCCTACGAGCAGTACTTC. This chain connects TRBV19 to TRBJ2-7; a weak D match, TRBD2 (6 bases). The CDR3 length is 15 residues. The germline V gene encodes CDR1 LNHDA and CDR2 SQIVND (reference sequence). V was pared by 0 bases and J by 2 bases, with 11 bases between.